One and the same sample provided the 27 T cell receptor beta chains below, sequenced in a study of cytomegalovirus exposure and HLA in healthy donors. The PCR contained 60 Vbeta and 13 Jbeta primers. TCRdb keeps only in-frame clones here, not all; method: immunoSEQ multiplex PCR. The table lists under 150,000 clones, 70% to 80% of them singletons. The sequenced sample consisted of PBMCs. Receptors originate from a woman in her thirties or forties in good health and CMV-seropositive.

The chain carries TRBV4-1 and TRBJ2-3; D is unresolved. Germline lookup yields CDR1 MGHRA and CDR2 YSYEKL. Between the trimmed V and J ends, which lost 2 bases and 4 bases, there was a span of 16 bases. The CDR3 length is 16 residues. CDR3 region: CASSQSLDGWADTQYF. The CDR3, as DNA: TGCGCCAGCAGCCAATCCCTCGACGGGTGGGCAGATACGCAGTATTTT.

The rearrangement links TRBV5-1 to TRBJ2-1; no clear D. This CDR3 spans 13 amino acids. The V end was cut by 4 bases, the J end by 4 bases, with 9 bases between. CDR1 SGHRS and CDR2 YFSETQ come from the germline V gene. The CDR3 region is CASSTGPYNEQFF. As DNA, the CDR3 is TGCGCCAGCAGCACCGGTCCTTACAATGAGCAGTTCTTC.

In the case of this clone: One junction end disagrees with the germline gene, perhaps due to a read error. Additional DNA sequences in this sample encode the identical CDR3. The chain is built from TRBV28 and TRBJ1-2; unclear D gene. Germline V gives CDR1 MDHEN, CDR2 SYDVKM. This CDR3 has 13 residues. As DNA, the CDR3 is TGCGCCAGCAGTTTGCGACACGATTATGGCTACACCTTC. Translated: CASSLRHDYGYTF.

J is TRBJ1-2 and V is TRBV5-1; TRBD1 might be the D (5 bases). Germline loops: CDR1 SGHRS, CDR2 YFSETQ. The CDR3 spans 12 residues. Between the trimmed V and J ends, which lost 0 bases and 6 bases, there was a span of 6 bases. CDR3 residues: CASSLEGDGYTF. In DNA form, the CDR3 reads TGCGCCAGCAGCTTGGAAGGGGATGGCTACACCTTC.

The chain links TRBV29-1 to TRBJ2-3; no clear D gene. Germline CDR1 SQVTM, CDR2 ANQGSEA. Trimming left V 7 bases short and J 0 bases short, with 8 bases between. This CDR3 comprises 12 residues. This CDR3 is CSATYSTDTQYF. Here the CDR3 DNA reads TGCAGCGCTACGTACAGCACAGATACGCAGTATTTT.

This clone showed up just a few times. The chain carries TRBV11-1 and TRBJ2-5, with a tentative D call TRBD2 (7 bases). V lost 3 bases and J lost 5, with 13 bases in between. CDR1 SGHAT and CDR2 FQDESV come from the germline V gene (reference sequence). The CDR3 has 14 amino acids. CDR3 protein: CASSLGRGGETQYF. CDR3 bases: TGTGCCAGCAGCTTGGGAAGGGGGGGCGAGACCCAGTACTTC. The full variable domain, its missing parts supplied by reference TRBV11-1 and TRBJ2-5, is EAEVAQSPRYKITEKSQAVAFWCDPISGHATLYWYRQILGQGPELLVQFQDESVVDDSQLPKDRFSAERLKGVDSTLKIQPAELGDSAMYLCASSLGRGGETQYFGPGTRLLVL.

CDR3 sequence reads: CASSLVGDTRIGTGELFF. In DNA, the CDR3 is TGTGCCAGCAGCTTGGTGGGCGACACCCGGATCGGCACCGGGGAGCTGTTTTTT. The chain combines TRBV5-6 with TRBJ2-2, with D uncertain. CDR3 length equals 18 residues. Per the germline V gene, CDR1 is SGHDT and CDR2 is YYEEEE. Trimming pared 0 bases from V and 4 bases from J, leaving 19 bases between.

In its sample, this clone was seen a few times. The chain has TRBV6-1 and TRBJ2-1, with a weak D call TRBD2 (6 bases). Trimming cost V 6 bases and J 5 bases, with 14 bases left between them. Germline V gene sequence: CDR1 MNHNS, CDR2 SASEGT. The CDR3 covers 14 residues. The CDR3 DNA follows: TGTGCCAGCAGGGGAGGCGGGCGCCACAATGAGCAGTTCTTC. Translating it yields CASRGGGRHNEQFF.

This rearrangement joins TRBV15 to TRBJ2-2, with a possible D match to TRBD2 (5 bases). The CDR3 covers 13 residues. CDR1 is LNHNV, CDR2 YYDKDF, per germline (reference sequence). Trimming stripped 6 bases from V and 4 bases from J, with 9 bases between. The CDR3 region is CATRARGTGELFF. The CDR3 DNA is TGTGCCACCAGGGCCCGGGGCACCGGGGAGCTGTTTTTT.

V usage is TRBV7-6 and J usage is TRBJ1-1, with D perhaps matching TRBD1 (5 bases). The V gene lost 5 bases and the J gene lost 1 base, with 11 bases spanning the gap. Germline CDR1 is SGHVS and CDR2 is FNYEAQ. The CDR3 has 14 residues. CDR3 residues: CASSEETANTEAFF. The CDR3 nucleotides are TGTGCCAGCAGCGAGGAGACAGCGAACACTGAAGCTTTCTTT.

This clone has only a few counts. The gene calls are TRBV15 and TRBJ2-3, with TRBD2 identical over 15 bases. Trimming at V came to 5 bases and at J to 3 bases, leaving 9 bases not matched to a gene. The CDR3 is 18 amino acids. Per the germline V gene, CDR1 is LNHNV and CDR2 is YYDKDF (reference sequence). CDR3 amino acids: CATSSGLAGGPRTDTQYF. The CDR3 bases are TGTGCCACCAGCTCCGGACTAGCGGGGGGGCCAAGGACAGATACGCAGTATTTT.

The genes are TRBV6-5 and TRBJ2-1; D is possibly TRBD2 (7 bases). Trimming took off 5 bases at V and 3 bases at J, with 14 bases between the two ends. CDR1 is MNHEY and CDR2 is SVGAGI in the germline V gene. The CDR3 consists of 15 residues. As DNA, the CDR3 is TGTGCCAGCAGTCAAGGGGGGGGCCGCTACAATGAGCAGTTCTTC. Amino acid sequence: CASSQGGGRYNEQFF.

Concerning this clone itself: At one boundary the junction diverges from the germline segment, which might be a read error. The V call is TRBV7-6, the J call TRBJ2-2; 8 nucleotides match TRBD1. Germline V lookup: CDR1 SGHVS, CDR2 FNYEAQ. This CDR3 is built from 15 residues. CDR3 nucleotide sequence: TGTGCCAGCAGTCCAGGGGGCGAAATCACCGGGGAGCTGCTTTTT. Translated: CASSPGGEITGELLF.

The chain has TRBV4-2 and TRBJ2-5, with D maybe TRBD1 (5 bases). The DNA end is a closer match to TRBJ2-7, so the J assignment may be wrong. This CDR3 region has 14 residues. CDR1 LGHNA and CDR2 YNFKEQ come from the germline V gene. The CDR3 here is CASSQDLRGGEQYF. The CDR3 DNA sequence: TGTGCCAGCAGCCAAGATCTAAGGGGCGGCGAGCAGTACTTC.

Only a few counts were recorded for this clone. Written as DNA, the CDR3 is TGCAGTGCTCAGGGGGACTATGGCTACACCTTC. As protein: CSAQGDYGYTF. The chain recombines TRBV20-1 with TRBJ1-2; 7 bases align to TRBD1. Germline V gene lookup returns CDR1 DFQATT and CDR2 SNEGSKA (reference sequence). The CDR3 extends over 11 amino acids. Trimming took 5 bases from V and 3 from J; bases not matched to a gene: 0.

This chain connects TRBV4-1 to TRBJ2-7; TRBD2 matches 7 bases. Per germline, CDR1 MGHRA and CDR2 YSYEKL. The CDR3 extends over 17 amino acids. V shed 4 bases, J shed 5 bases, and the junction held 17 bases outside the gene matches. The CDR3 sequence is CASSPTTRGVSLDEQYF. The CDR3 DNA reads as TGCGCCAGCAGCCCTACCACTCGGGGGGTTTCCCTGGACGAGCAGTACTTC.

V and J are TRBV4-2 and TRBJ1-4, with D tentatively TRBD1 (5 bases). Germline V gene lookup returns CDR1 LGHNA and CDR2 YNFKEQ. This CDR3 is built from 21 residues. V lost 0 bases to trimming and J lost 0 bases, with 23 bases between them. CDR3 nucleotides: TGTGCCAGCAGCCAAGATAAGTTACAGGCAGGGTTCCCAGCAACTAATGAAAAACTGTTTTTT. Its translation is CASSQDKLQAGFPATNEKLFF.

The chain couples TRBV5-1 to TRBJ2-7, with 12 nucleotides matching TRBD2. V lost 0 bases to trimming and J lost 7 bases; unmatched junction nucleotides: 17. The length of the CDR3 is 19 residues. Germline assignment: CDR1 SGHRS and CDR2 YFSETQ. CDR3 protein: CASSLGLAGGNPPIREQYF. The CDR3 DNA is TGCGCCAGCAGCTTGGGCCTAGCGGGGGGGAACCCCCCTATACGTGAGCAGTACTTC. Drawing the rest from reference TRBV5-1 and TRBJ2-7, the complete variable domain is KAGVTQTPRYLIKTRGQQVTLSCSPISGHRSVSWYQQTPGQGLQFLFEYFSETQRNKGNFPGRFSGRQFSNSRSEMNVSTLELGDSALYLCASSLGLAGGNPPIREQYFGPGTRLTVT.

This clone has just one count. The genes are TRBV19 and TRBJ1-1, with D unresolved. In germline, CDR1 is LNHDA, CDR2 SQIVND (reference sequence). This CDR3 has 15 amino acids. V was shortened by 3 bases and J by 1 base, with 12 bases between the two germline ends. The DNA of the CDR3 is TGTGCCAGTAGTATCACAGTATCTGCGAACACTGAAGCTTTCTTT. Encoded protein: CASSITVSANTEAFF.

V and J are TRBV5-1 and TRBJ2-7; 10 nucleotides match TRBD1. Germline V gene data show CDR1 as SGHRS and CDR2 as YFSETQ. J gave up 5 bases and V 3 bases, and 14 bases lay outside the gene matches. The CDR3 length is 17 residues. In DNA, the CDR3 is TGCGCCAGCAGCTCTCCAGAGACAGGGGGCAACTGGCACGAGCAGTACTTC. It yields the protein CASSSPETGGNWHEQYF.

The chain uses TRBV2 and TRBJ2-1; D is possibly TRBD2 (7 bases). This CDR3 contains 15 residues. CDR1 is SNHLY and CDR2 is FYNNEI in the germline V gene. V shed 7 bases and J shed 1 base, with 14 bases lying between them. The CDR3, as DNA: TGTGCCAGCACGCGAGGGGGGGTTTCCTACAATGAGCAGTTCTTC. The encoded protein is CASTRGGVSYNEQFF.

This clone has more than one count but fewer than ten. This chain joins TRBV5-1 and TRBJ2-7; 13 nucleotides match TRBD2. Trimming took 5 bases from V and 2 from J; bases not matched to a gene: 7. Germline V gene lookup returns CDR1 SGHRS and CDR2 YFSETQ. The CDR3 is 16 amino acids. The CDR3: CASSKGTSGTTYEQYF. The CDR3 DNA reads TGCGCCAGCAGTAAGGGGACTAGCGGGACTACCTACGAGCAGTACTTC.

The V and J genes are TRBV29-1 and TRBJ1-1; TRBD1 might be the D (6 bases). V lost 7 bases and J lost 3, with 15 bases in between. In germline, CDR1 is SQVTM, CDR2 ANQGSEA. CDR3 length: 13 amino acids. CDR3 nucleotide sequence: TGCAGCGCCCGAGGACAGACTGACACTGAAGCTTTCTTT. This translates into CSARGQTDTEAFF.

This rearrangement joins TRBV4-1 to TRBJ2-7; 11 positions match TRBD1. The CDR3 contains 18 residues. CDR1 and CDR2 (germline): MGHRA, YSYEKL. V was pared by 3 bases and J by 4 bases, with 14 bases of the junction left unmatched. The CDR3 DNA follows: TGCGCCAGCAGCCAGGGGCCGATGGACAGGGGGCGGGGGTACGAGCAGTACTTC. Its translation is CASSQGPMDRGRGYEQYF.

This sequence joins TRBV4-1 and TRBJ2-7, with D perhaps TRBD1 (5 bases). Trimming cost V 1 base and J 0 bases, with 13 bases left between them. Looked up from germline, CDR1 is MGHRA and CDR2 is YSYEKL. CDR3 length: 16 residues. CDR3 DNA sequence: TGCGCCAGCAGCCAAGCCGGGCAGGGCAGCTCCTACGAGCAGTACTTC. Amino acid sequence: CASSQAGQGSSYEQYF.

In this sample, this clone turned up a few times. The V gene is TRBV7-3, the J gene TRBJ2-5, with D unclear. V dropped 1 base and J dropped 4 bases, with 7 bases sitting between them. Germline CDR1 reads SGHTA; CDR2 reads FQGTGA. This CDR3 is built from 13 residues. CDR3 sequence: CASSLNNGETQYF. The CDR3 bases are TGTGCCAGCAGCTTAAATAACGGAGAGACCCAGTACTTC. The full variable domain, with the rest looked up from reference TRBV7-3 and TRBJ2-5, is GAGVSQTPSNKVTEKGKYVELRCDPISGHTALYWYRQSLGQGPEFLIYFQGTGAADDSGLPNDRFFAVRPEGSVSTLKIQRTERGDSAVYLCASSLNNGETQYFGPGTRLLVL.

The V gene is TRBV25-1, the J gene TRBJ1-2; no firm D call. Germline CDR1 is MGHDK and CDR2 is SYGVNS. The CDR3 contains 14 residues. V was pared by 1 base and J by 10 bases, with 16 bases between. DNA for the CDR3: TGTGCCAGCAGTGAATCAGTTCGCGCCGGGGACTACACCTTC. Translated, it gives CASSESVRAGDYTF.